This record concerns one T cell receptor beta chain sequence. Its antigen is not identified. These data come from a study of blood T cells in healthy people across ages. The study, taken as a whole, reports: Long-lived donors exceeded aged donors in naive CD4+ cells and diversity.

This CDR3 has 18 amino acids. Trimming at V came to 2 bases and at J to 0 bases, leaving 12 bases not matched to a gene. Germline V gene lookup returns CDR1 SGDLS and CDR2 YYNGEE. Then a second PCR, running roughly 7 to 11 cycles, was carried out with a sample-barcoded 5' primer and a J-beta primer mix. Each cDNA molecule was tagged by a template-switch adaptor with 12 random nucleotides. TCRdb processed the 5' RACE reads anew with MiXCR; each CDR3 protein has one entry. Altogether over 1,500,000 distinct CDR3 sequences are present, about 39% being singletons, with the ten largest covering roughly 23%. A minimum of 6 micrograms of total RNA was extracted per sample.

This sequence was found in a human donor in good health. J is TRBJ1-1 and V is TRBV9, with 8 bases lining up with TRBD1. Material for sequencing was blood. The CDR3 DNA is TGTGCCAGCAGCGTTTCAGGGGGCGCCGGGGCGATGAACACTGAAGCTTTCTTT. This sequence encodes CASSVSGGAGAMNTEAFF.